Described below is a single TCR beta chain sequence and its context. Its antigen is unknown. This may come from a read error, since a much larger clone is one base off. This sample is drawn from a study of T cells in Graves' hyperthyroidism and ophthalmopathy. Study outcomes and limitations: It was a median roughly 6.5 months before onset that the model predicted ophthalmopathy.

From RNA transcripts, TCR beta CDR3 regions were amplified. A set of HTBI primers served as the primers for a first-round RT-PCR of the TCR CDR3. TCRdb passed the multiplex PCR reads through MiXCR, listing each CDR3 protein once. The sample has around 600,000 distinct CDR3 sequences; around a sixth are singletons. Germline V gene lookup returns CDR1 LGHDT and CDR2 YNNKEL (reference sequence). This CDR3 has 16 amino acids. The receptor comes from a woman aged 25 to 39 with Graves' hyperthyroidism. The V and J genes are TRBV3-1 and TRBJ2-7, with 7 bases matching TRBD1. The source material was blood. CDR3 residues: CVSSLRVTGKRDEQYF. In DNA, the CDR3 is TGTGTCAGCAGCCTCCGGGTGACAGGGAAGCGCGACGAGCAGTACTTC.